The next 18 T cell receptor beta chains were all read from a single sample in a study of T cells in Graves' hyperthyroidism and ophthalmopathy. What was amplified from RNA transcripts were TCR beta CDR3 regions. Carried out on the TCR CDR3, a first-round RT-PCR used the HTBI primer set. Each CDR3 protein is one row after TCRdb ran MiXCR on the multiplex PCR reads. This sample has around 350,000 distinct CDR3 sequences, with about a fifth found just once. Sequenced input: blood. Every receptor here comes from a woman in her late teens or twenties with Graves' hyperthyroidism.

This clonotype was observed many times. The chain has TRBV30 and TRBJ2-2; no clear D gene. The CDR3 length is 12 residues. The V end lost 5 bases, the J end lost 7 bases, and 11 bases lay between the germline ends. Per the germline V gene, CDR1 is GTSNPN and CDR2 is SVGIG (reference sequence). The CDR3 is CAWGKQFGELFF. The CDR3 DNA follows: TGTGCCTGGGGGAAACAATTCGGGGAGCTGTTTTTT.

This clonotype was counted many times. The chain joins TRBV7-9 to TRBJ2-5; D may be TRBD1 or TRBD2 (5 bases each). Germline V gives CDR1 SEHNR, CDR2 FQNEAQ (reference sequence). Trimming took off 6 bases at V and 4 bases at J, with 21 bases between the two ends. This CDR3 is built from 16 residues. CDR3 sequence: CASRSTLQAGAETQYF. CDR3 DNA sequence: TGTGCCAGCAGAAGCACTCTGCAGGCCGGGGCAGAGACCCAGTACTTC.

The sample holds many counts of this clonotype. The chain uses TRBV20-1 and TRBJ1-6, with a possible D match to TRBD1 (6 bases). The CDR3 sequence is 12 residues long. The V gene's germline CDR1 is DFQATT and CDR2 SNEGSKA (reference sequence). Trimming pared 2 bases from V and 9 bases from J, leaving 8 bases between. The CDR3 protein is CSARQGLSPLHF. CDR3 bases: TGCAGTGCTAGACAGGGGCTTTCACCCCTCCACTTT.

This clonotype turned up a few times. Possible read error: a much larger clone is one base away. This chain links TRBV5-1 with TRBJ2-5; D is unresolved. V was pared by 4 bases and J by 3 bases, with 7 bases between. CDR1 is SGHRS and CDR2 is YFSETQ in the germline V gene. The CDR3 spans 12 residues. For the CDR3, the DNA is TGCGCCAGCAGCCCGGAGAAAGAGACCCAGTACTTC. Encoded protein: CASSPEKETQYF.

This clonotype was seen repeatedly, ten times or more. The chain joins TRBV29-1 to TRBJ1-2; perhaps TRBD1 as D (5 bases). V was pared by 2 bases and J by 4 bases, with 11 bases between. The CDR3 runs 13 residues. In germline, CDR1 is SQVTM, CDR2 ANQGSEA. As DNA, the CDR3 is TGCAGCGTTGAATGGGGGTCGGGCTATGGCTACACCTTC. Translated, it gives CSVEWGSGYGYTF.

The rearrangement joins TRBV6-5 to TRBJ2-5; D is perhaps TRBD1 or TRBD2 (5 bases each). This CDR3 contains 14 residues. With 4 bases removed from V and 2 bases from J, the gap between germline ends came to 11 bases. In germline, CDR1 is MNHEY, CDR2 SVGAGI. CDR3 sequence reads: CASSWPGPQETQYF. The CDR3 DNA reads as TGTGCCAGCAGTTGGCCGGGACCACAAGAGACCCAGTACTTC.

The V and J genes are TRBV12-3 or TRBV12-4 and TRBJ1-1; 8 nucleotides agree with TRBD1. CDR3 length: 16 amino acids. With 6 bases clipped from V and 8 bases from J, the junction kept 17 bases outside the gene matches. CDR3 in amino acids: CASRNSYMTGVIEAFF. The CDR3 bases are TGTGCCAGCAGGAATTCTTACATGACAGGGGTGATCGAAGCTTTCTTT.

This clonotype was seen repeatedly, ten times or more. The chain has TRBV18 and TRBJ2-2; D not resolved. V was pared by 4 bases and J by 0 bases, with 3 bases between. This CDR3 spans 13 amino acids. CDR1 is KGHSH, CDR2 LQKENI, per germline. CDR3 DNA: TGTGCCAGCTCACTACCGAACACCGGGGAGCTGTTTTTT. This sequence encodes CASSLPNTGELFF.

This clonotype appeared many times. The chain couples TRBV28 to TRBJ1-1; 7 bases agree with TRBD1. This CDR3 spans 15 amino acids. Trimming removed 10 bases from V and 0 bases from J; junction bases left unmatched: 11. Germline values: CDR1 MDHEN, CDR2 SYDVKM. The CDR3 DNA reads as TGTGCCAACAGCGATCCGGGACAGTTGAACACTGAAGCTTTCTTT. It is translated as CANSDPGQLNTEAFF.

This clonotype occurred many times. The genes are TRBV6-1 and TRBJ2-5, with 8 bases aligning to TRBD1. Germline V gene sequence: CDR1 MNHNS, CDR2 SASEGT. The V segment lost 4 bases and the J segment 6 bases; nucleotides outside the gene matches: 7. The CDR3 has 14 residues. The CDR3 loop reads CASSGTGPGQTQYF. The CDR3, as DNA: TGTGCCAGCAGTGGGACAGGGCCTGGTCAGACCCAGTACTTC.

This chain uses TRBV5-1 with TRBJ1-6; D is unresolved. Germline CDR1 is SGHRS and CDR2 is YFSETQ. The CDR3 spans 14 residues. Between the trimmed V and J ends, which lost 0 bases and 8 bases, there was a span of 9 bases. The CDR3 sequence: CASSLGQVDSPLHF. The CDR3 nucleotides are TGCGCCAGCAGCTTGGGGCAGGTTGATTCACCCCTCCACTTT.

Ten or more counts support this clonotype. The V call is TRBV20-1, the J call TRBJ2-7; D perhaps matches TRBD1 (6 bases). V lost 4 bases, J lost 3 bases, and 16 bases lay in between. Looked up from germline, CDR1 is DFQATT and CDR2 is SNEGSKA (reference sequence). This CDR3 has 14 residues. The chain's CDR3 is CSAKQGRNFYEQYF. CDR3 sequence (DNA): TGCAGTGCTAAACAGGGCAGGAACTTCTACGAGCAGTACTTC.

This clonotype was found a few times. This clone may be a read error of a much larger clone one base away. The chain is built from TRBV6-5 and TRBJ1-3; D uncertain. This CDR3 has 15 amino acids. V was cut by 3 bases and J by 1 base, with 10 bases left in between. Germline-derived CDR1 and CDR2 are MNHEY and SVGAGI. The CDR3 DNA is TGTGCCAGCAGTTATCCACCGCATTCTGGAAACACCATATATTTT. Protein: CASSYPPHSGNTIYF.

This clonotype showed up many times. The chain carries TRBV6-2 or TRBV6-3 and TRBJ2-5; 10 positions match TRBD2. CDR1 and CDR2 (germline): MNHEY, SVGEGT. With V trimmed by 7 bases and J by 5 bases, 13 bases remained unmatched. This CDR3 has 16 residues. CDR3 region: CASIGRLAGARETQYF. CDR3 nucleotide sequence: TGTGCCAGCATCGGCCGGCTAGCGGGGGCTCGGGAGACCCAGTACTTC.

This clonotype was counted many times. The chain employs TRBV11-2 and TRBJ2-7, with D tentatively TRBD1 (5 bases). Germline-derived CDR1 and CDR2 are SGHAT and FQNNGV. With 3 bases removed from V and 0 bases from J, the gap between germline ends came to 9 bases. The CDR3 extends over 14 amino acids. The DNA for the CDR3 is TGTGCCAGCAGCTTCGGACAATTCTCCTACGAGCAGTACTTC. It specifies CASSFGQFSYEQYF. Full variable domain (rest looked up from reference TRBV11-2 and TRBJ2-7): EAGVAQSPRYKIIEKRQSVAFWCNPISGHATLYWYQQILGQGPKLLIQFQNNGVVDDSQLPKDRFSAERLKGVDSTLKIQPAKLEDSAVYLCASSFGQFSYEQYFGPGTRLTVT.

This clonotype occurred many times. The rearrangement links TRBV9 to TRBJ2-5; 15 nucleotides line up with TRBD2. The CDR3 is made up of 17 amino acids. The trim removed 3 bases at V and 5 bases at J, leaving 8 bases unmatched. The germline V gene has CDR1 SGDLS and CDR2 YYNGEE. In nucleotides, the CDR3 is TGTGCCAGCAGCGCCTATTGGACTAGCGGGGGGGCGGAGACCCAGTACTTC. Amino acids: CASSAYWTSGGAETQYF.

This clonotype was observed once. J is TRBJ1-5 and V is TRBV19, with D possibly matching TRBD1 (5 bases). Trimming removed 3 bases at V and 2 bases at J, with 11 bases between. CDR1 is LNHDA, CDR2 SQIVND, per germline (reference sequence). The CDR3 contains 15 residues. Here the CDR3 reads CASSMGGGGNQPQHF. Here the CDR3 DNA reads TGTGCCAGTAGTATGGGGGGTGGGGGCAATCAGCCCCAGCATTTT.

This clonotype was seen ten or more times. The CDR3 sequence: CASRLRATGQPQHF. The CDR3 DNA is TGTGCCAGCAGACTCCGGGCCACGGGGCAGCCCCAGCATTTT. This chain connects TRBV12-3 or TRBV12-4 to TRBJ1-5; no reliable D call. V lost 6 bases, J lost 7 bases, and 16 bases lay in between. This CDR3 is built from 14 residues.